Shown below are 8 T cell receptor beta chains from a single sample sequenced in a study of T-cell memory formation after mild COVID-19. Using its own MiXCR run on the 5' RACE reads, TCRdb lists one record per CDR3 protein. Of 350,000 to 450,000 distinct CDR3 sequences listed, around 15% are singletons. Source material: PBMCs or a T cell subset sorted from them (not recorded which). The source of these receptors is a man between 18 and 35 years old who had mild COVID-19 (a few samples of this study predate the infection). Cell type and time point are not known.

This clonotype was picked up a small number of times. This rearrangement joins TRBV30 to TRBJ2-5; 16 positions agree with TRBD2. CDR1 and CDR2 (germline): GTSNPN, SVGIG (reference sequence). The CDR3 covers 18 residues. V lost 2 bases to trimming and J lost 2 bases; unmatched junction nucleotides: 8. The chain's CDR3 is CAWSPGLAGGPGQETQYF. The CDR3, as DNA: TGTGCCTGGAGTCCGGGACTAGCGGGGGGGCCGGGACAAGAGACCCAGTACTTC. Supplemented by reference TRBV30 and TRBJ2-5, the full variable domain reads SQTIHQWPATLVQPVGSPLSLECTVEGTSNPNLYWYRQAAGRGLQLLFYSVGIGQISSEVPQNLSASRPQDRQFILSSKKLLLSDSGFYLCAWSPGLAGGPGQETQYFGPGTRLLVL.

This clonotype was seen a few times. The CDR3, as DNA: TGTGCCAGCAACCCTCGGACAGGGGGGGCCACTGAAGCTTTCTTT. It encodes CASNPRTGGATEAFF. The chain is built from TRBV11-2 and TRBJ1-1; 10 nucleotides agree with TRBD1. The CDR3 contains 15 residues. Germline lookup yields CDR1 SGHAT and CDR2 FQNNGV. Germline trimming cut 7 bases from V and 4 bases from J; bases unmatched to any gene: 9.

In its sample, this clonotype was seen a few times. The chain links TRBV7-9 to TRBJ2-7; D gene ambiguous. The CDR3 has 12 amino acids. The germline gives CDR1 SEHNR, CDR2 FQNEAQ (reference sequence). The germline V and J ends were trimmed by 8 bases and 5 bases, with 13 bases remaining between them. The CDR3, as DNA: TGTGCCAGCGGGGTGGGTAACGACGAGCAGTACTTC. This encodes CASGVGNDEQYF.

This clonotype appeared once. V gene TRBV6-5 combines with J gene TRBJ1-1, with D unresolved. Germline V lookup: CDR1 MNHEY, CDR2 SVGAGI. Trimming shortened V by 5 bases and J by 1 base, and 11 bases separated the two germline ends. The CDR3 is 14 amino acids. For the CDR3, the DNA is TGTGCCAGCAGTCGCGACGGTCCGAACACTGAAGCTTTCTTT. Residues: CASSRDGPNTEAFF.

For this clonotype: Its ends do not fully match the called genes, so a read error is possible. The chain has TRBV7-9 and TRBJ2-5; D possibly uses TRBD1 or TRBD2 (6 bases each). The CDR3 covers 13 residues. Germline V gives CDR1 SEHNR, CDR2 FQNEAQ (reference sequence). CDR3 in DNA: TGTGCCAGCAGCTTAGATCCCCGACAGAGGGGGGACTTC. The encoded protein is CASSLDPRQRGDF.

This clonotype showed up just a few times. This chain connects TRBV12-3 or TRBV12-4 to TRBJ2-3, with TRBD2 matching over 9 bases. The CDR3 is made up of 16 amino acids. V was pared by 2 bases and J by 0 bases, with 3 bases of the junction left unmatched. CDR3 DNA sequence: TGTGCCAGCAGTTTATTGCTAGCGGGGAGCACAGATACGCAGTATTTT. Translation: CASSLLLAGSTDTQYF.

This clonotype was observed a few times. Here the CDR3 DNA reads TGTGCCAGCAGTTTCGTGGGCGTGGATGAAGCTTTCTTT. Residues: CASSFVGVDEAFF. The rearrangement joins TRBV12-3 or TRBV12-4 to TRBJ1-1; no definite D call. The CDR3 is 13 amino acids. V was pared by 3 bases and J by 7 bases, with 12 bases between.

This clonotype was seen more than once but under ten times. The chain has TRBV20-1 and TRBJ2-1; possible D gene TRBD2, 6 bases. This CDR3 is 13 amino acids long. V was trimmed by 1 base and J by 9 bases, leaving 13 bases between them. Germline lookup yields CDR1 DFQATT and CDR2 SNEGSKA (reference sequence). The CDR3 bases are TGCAGTGCTAGAGTACCGGGGGTTGGTGAGCAGTTCTTC. The encoded protein is CSARVPGVGEQFF.